The T cell receptor beta chain under discussion was sequenced for a study of blood T cell repertoires in COVID-19. The wider study: Samples came from the United States, Italy and Spain, spanning acute and convalescent COVID-19.

V lost 1 base and J 4 bases, leaving 5 bases between the germline ends. The CDR3 runs 13 residues. Per the germline V gene, CDR1 is SGHTA and CDR2 is FQGNSA. Some clones are missing from TCRdb's copy, which holds only in-frame ones; the method was immunoSEQ multiplex PCR. The repertoire has approximately 230,000 clones, roughly 90% of them found once; the top ten carry about 2.2%. The specimen sequenced was peripheral blood. This sequence was found in a man aged 30 to 45 who had recovered from COVID-19. The gene calls are TRBV7-2 and TRBJ1-3; D is undetermined. The DNA for the CDR3 is TGTGCCAGCAGCTTAGTGGAGGGAAACACCATATATTTT. This codes for CASSLVEGNTIYF.